These 21 T cell receptor beta chains were sequenced from one sample in a study of blood T cell repertoires in COVID-19. Method: immunoSEQ multiplex PCR; TCRdb's copy keeps in-frame clones and lacks some. The table lists over 200,000 clones, around nine tenths of them singletons. The sample was PBMCs or T cells enriched from blood (not recorded which). These receptors all come from a woman between 25 and 40 years old with acute COVID-19.

The chain links TRBV9 to TRBJ1-2; D perhaps matches TRBD1 (6 bases). V was cut by 0 bases and J by 0 bases, with 6 bases left in between. Germline V gene data show CDR1 as SGDLS and CDR2 as YYNGEE. The CDR3 spans 14 residues. CDR3 protein: CASSVDRANYGYTF. In DNA, the CDR3 is TGTGCCAGCAGCGTAGACAGGGCTAACTATGGCTACACCTTC.

J is TRBJ1-2 and V is TRBV5-5, with D tentatively TRBD1 (6 bases). Germline CDR1 and CDR2: SGHKS and YYEKEE (reference sequence). V lost 4 bases to trimming and J lost 4 bases, with 14 bases between them. This CDR3 has 14 residues. CDR3 protein: CASSGHLGGYGYTF. In DNA form, the CDR3 reads TGTGCCAGCAGCGGGCACTTAGGGGGCTATGGCTACACCTTC.

The chain uses TRBV27 and TRBJ1-5; D gene ambiguous. There are 16 residues in the CDR3. The germline CDR1 and CDR2 sequences are MNHEY and SMNVEV (reference sequence). V shed 5 bases and J shed 5 bases, with 19 bases lying between them. The DNA for the CDR3 is TGTGCCAGCAGTGGTGGATACATGGGAGGCCATCAGCCCCAGCATTTT. It is translated as CASSGGYMGGHQPQHF.

The chain combines TRBV4-1 with TRBJ1-3; 7 positions agree with TRBD1. CDR1 is MGHRA, CDR2 YSYEKL, per germline. V shed 1 base, J shed 3 bases, and the junction held 3 bases outside the gene matches. The CDR3 spans 15 residues. The CDR3 region is CASSQGQGGGNTIYF. The DNA of the CDR3 is TGCGCCAGCAGCCAAGGACAGGGTGGTGGAAACACCATATATTTT.

This clone appeared a single time. The same CDR3 arises from other DNA sequences in this sample as well. V and J are TRBV9 and TRBJ1-2; a weak D match, TRBD1 (5 bases). CDR3 length: 13 residues. Trimming shortened V by 2 bases and J by 5 bases, and 10 bases separated the two germline ends. The germline V gene has CDR1 SGDLS and CDR2 YYNGEE. This CDR3 reads CASSVAGNYGYTF. CDR3 in DNA: TGTGCCAGCAGCGTTGCAGGGAATTATGGCTACACCTTC.

The chain couples TRBV30 to TRBJ1-2; possibly TRBD1 for D (6 bases). The CDR3 has 15 amino acids. V was cut by 0 bases and J by 7 bases, with 18 bases left in between. Germline loops: CDR1 GTSNPN, CDR2 SVGIG (reference sequence). CDR3 DNA: TGTGCCTGGAGTGTATTAATACAGGGAGCTAGTGGCTACACCTTC. Protein sequence: CAWSVLIQGASGYTF.

This clone has more than one count but fewer than ten. Other nucleotide sequences in the sample specify the same CDR3. V usage is TRBV27 and J usage is TRBJ1-2; tentative D call: TRBD1 (6 bases). The germline V gene has CDR1 MNHEY and CDR2 SMNVEV (reference sequence). This CDR3 has 13 residues. Deletions cut 3 bases from V and 8 bases from J, with 13 bases between. This CDR3 reads CASSLGGLRGYTF. The CDR3 DNA reads as TGTGCCAGCAGTTTGGGGGGGCTGCGCGGCTACACCTTC.

The J gene is TRBJ2-3, the V gene TRBV28, with 9 bases fitting TRBD2. The V segment lost 5 bases and the J segment 6 bases; nucleotides outside the gene matches: 12. Germline assignment: CDR1 MDHEN and CDR2 SYDVKM. There are 16 residues in the CDR3. The CDR3 DNA reads TGTGCCAGCAGTCCTCGGACTAGCGAGGGATTGGATACGCAGTATTTT. Translated, it gives CASSPRTSEGLDTQYF.

The V gene is TRBV18, the J gene TRBJ1-2; TRBD1 aligns across 8 bases. V gave up 3 bases and J gave up 4 bases; unmatched junction bases: 4. Germline V lookup: CDR1 KGHSH, CDR2 LQKENI. The CDR3 runs 14 residues. This CDR3 is CASSPDRGGYGYTF. The CDR3 DNA follows: TGTGCCAGCTCACCCGACAGGGGAGGCTATGGCTACACCTTC.

The chain links TRBV4-1 to TRBJ2-2; 8 bases fit TRBD2. The CDR3 covers 16 residues. CDR1 MGHRA and CDR2 YSYEKL come from the germline V gene. V shed 2 bases and J 0 bases; nucleotides not matched to a gene: 2. The DNA of the CDR3 is TGCGCCAGCAGCCAAAAAGCGGGGGCGAACACCGGGGAGCTGTTTTTT. Protein sequence: CASSQKAGANTGELFF.

The CDR3 DNA reads TGTGCCAGCAGCCAAGCCGCAGGGATGGATCAGCCCCAGCATTTT. Residues: CASSQAAGMDQPQHF. The chain couples TRBV3-1 (or the pseudogene TRBV3-2) to TRBJ1-5; TRBD1 might be the D (5 bases). V gave up 1 base and J gave up 5 bases, with 12 bases separating them. From germline, CDR1 is LGHDT and CDR2 YNNKEL (reference sequence). The CDR3 contains 15 residues.

The CDR3: CASPDGVNTEAFF. The CDR3 nucleotides read TGTGCCAGCCCAGATGGAGTGAACACTGAAGCTTTCTTT. The chain employs TRBV6-5 and TRBJ1-1; no reliable D call. The V and J ends lost 8 bases and 0 bases respectively, with 10 bases between them. CDR1 is MNHEY, CDR2 SVGAGI, per germline. This CDR3 region has 13 residues.

V usage is TRBV28 and J usage is TRBJ2-7; 8 bases map to TRBD1. The CDR3 contains 15 residues. Germline V lookup: CDR1 MDHEN, CDR2 SYDVKM. The junction had 3 bases not matched to a gene; V was cut back by 2 bases and J by 0 bases. The CDR3 here is CASSLGQGSSYEQYF. CDR3 nucleotides: TGTGCCAGCAGTTTAGGACAGGGTAGCTCCTACGAGCAGTACTTC.

The J gene is TRBJ1-2, the V gene TRBV6-5, with 7 bases aligning to TRBD1. With V trimmed by 6 bases and J by 4 bases, 8 bases remained unmatched. CDR1 MNHEY and CDR2 SVGAGI come from the germline V gene. The length of the CDR3 is 14 residues. The DNA of the CDR3 is TGTGCCAGCAGACACAACCGGGACAGCTATGGCTACACCTTC. This sequence encodes CASRHNRDSYGYTF.

V usage is TRBV19 and J usage is TRBJ2-1, with 8 bases identical to TRBD2. The CDR3 totals 13 residues. Looked up from germline, CDR1 is LNHDA and CDR2 is SQIVND (reference sequence). The ends lost 8 bases at V and 9 bases at J; junction bases unmatched: 9. The chain's CDR3 is CASDYGGEGEQFF. The CDR3 bases are TGTGCCAGTGACTACGGGGGGGAAGGTGAGCAGTTCTTC.

This rearrangement joins TRBV2 to TRBJ2-1, with no clear D. Per the germline V gene, CDR1 is SNHLY and CDR2 is FYNNEI. This CDR3 has 11 amino acids. V gave up 9 bases and J gave up 6 bases, with 9 bases separating them. The CDR3 is CASIELNEQFF. In nucleotides, the CDR3 is TGTGCCAGTATAGAACTCAATGAGCAGTTCTTC.

The chain is built from TRBV19 and TRBJ2-7, with D possibly TRBD1 on 5 matching bases. Germline CDR1 reads LNHDA; CDR2 reads SQIVND (reference sequence). The CDR3 sequence is 14 residues long. Trimming removed 8 bases at V and 1 base at J, with 15 bases between. CDR3 amino acids: CASHGVGQSYEQYF. CDR3 nucleotide sequence: TGTGCCAGTCATGGAGTGGGGCAGTCCTACGAGCAGTACTTC.

The gene calls are TRBV11-2 and TRBJ1-1; 9 bases match TRBD1. V lost 5 bases, J lost 1 base, and 8 bases stayed unmatched. The CDR3 totals 16 residues. CDR1 is SGHAT, CDR2 FQNNGV, per germline. CDR3 in amino acids: CASSPGTGSGNTEAFF. The CDR3 nucleotides read TGTGCCAGCAGCCCGGGGACAGGGAGTGGGAACACTGAAGCTTTCTTT.

This chain joins TRBV6-5 and TRBJ1-5; D remains unclear. This CDR3 is built from 13 residues. V lost 6 bases to trimming and J lost 2 bases, with 8 bases between them. Germline loops: CDR1 MNHEY, CDR2 SVGAGI. The CDR3 nucleotides are TGTGCCAGCAGCTTTGTTGGCAATCAGCCCCAGCATTTT. Its protein is CASSFVGNQPQHF.

The chain combines TRBV7-8 with TRBJ1-3; 8 bases are a match to TRBD1. CDR1 and CDR2 from the germline V gene are SGHVS and FQNEAQ. V trimming: 4 bases; J trimming: 4 bases; junction bases outside the gene matches: 3. CDR3 size: 14 residues. CDR3 nucleotides: TGTGCCAGCAGCTCGGACAGGGCCGGAAACACCATATATTTT. Amino acids: CASSSDRAGNTIYF.

The gene calls are TRBV5-4 and TRBJ2-5; D gene ambiguous. Per the germline V gene, CDR1 is SGHNT and CDR2 is YYREEE (reference sequence). Trimming took 3 bases from V and 2 from J, leaving 11 bases between them. The CDR3 has 14 amino acids. CDR3 residues: CASSSQFIQETQYF. CDR3 sequence (DNA): TGTGCCAGCAGCTCCCAGTTCATTCAAGAGACCCAGTACTTC.